This T cell receptor beta chain was identified in a study of T cells in Graves' hyperthyroidism and ophthalmopathy (dated by TCRdb to about 2019). Broadly, across the study: Peripheral blood samples were taken at initial diagnosis, before any treatment was given. To identify distinguishing TCR V-J signatures, a discovery cohort of 100 or so patients was used, comprising 40 to 45 with Graves' ophthalmopathy and some 60 with stable Graves' hyperthyroidism. Prospective prediction of ophthalmopathy was tested in an independent validation cohort of approximately 19 hyperthyroidism patients and 17 patients who later progressed to ophthalmopathy. The approximately 100 discovery patients were divided at random into training and test sets in a 7:3 ratio. In roughly six Graves' hyperthyroidism patients, the study also compared T-cell repertoires from thyroid tissue with T-cell repertoires from blood. Once sampling was done, hyperthyroidism patients were given methimazole at a starting dose of 30 mg daily, whereas ophthalmopathy patients were given high-dose intravenous methylprednisolone. According to the paper, TCR Vbeta CDR3 sequencing was carried out on about 140 peripheral blood samples, which came from 40 to 45 ophthalmopathy, 70 to 80 hyperthyroidism and approximately 17 progressor patients. Beyond this particular receptor, the publication reports: In validation, progression to ophthalmopathy was predicted by the model with more than 65% sensitivity and 72.22% specificity, a median of roughly 6.4 months before onset. No statistical method was used to set the sample size in advance, and investigators knew the group allocation. Most expanded thyroid clonotypes (frequency above 0.001) were also detected in blood, a finding suggesting that blood repertoires may reflect thyroid immune responses. A 13 V-J signature model separated ophthalmopathy from stable hyperthyroidism, with roughly 88% sensitivity and 81.08% specificity in cross-validation and 80%/75% in testing.

Moderately to severely active disease, a Clinical Activity Score of at least 3, a NOSPECS grade of at least 4, and a duration under 3 months were present in ophthalmopathy patients. Any patient with an uncontrolled infection, another autoimmune disease, pregnancy or lactation was excluded. Diagnoses were established on the basis of clinical symptoms, serum thyroxine and TRAb, thyroid ultrasound, and orbital computed tomography. Ficoll-Paque density gradient centrifugation was used to isolate PBMCs from around 10 ml of fresh peripheral blood. Trizol reagent was used to extract total RNA, and RNA quality was then checked on an Agilent 2100 Bioanalyzer. Counted from cysteine to phenylalanine, this CDR3 has 16 amino acids. The entry retains the CDR3 DNA only, 48 bases that are in frame from base 1. Via the germline V gene (reference sequence), CDR1 is DFQATT and CDR2 SNEGSKA. V is trimmed back by 1 base and J by 5 bases, and the junction contains 11 bases that no gene match accounts for.

TCR beta CDR3 regions were amplified from RNA transcripts. A first-round RT-PCR of the TCR CDR3 used the HTBI primer set with the Qiagen OneStep RT-PCR kit. Libraries were constructed in a second round of multiplex PCR, after which size selection and purification were carried out. Sequencing of the libraries was done on an Illumina HiSeq2000 using paired-end 100 bp reads. Regarding the original processing steps: SOAPnuke was used to process the raw data, removing reads that contained adapters or uncalled bases, had a mean Phred below 15, or lacked an exact match to the constant primer or identifier. High-quality paired reads were merged with COPE v1.2.5, and unique nucleotide sequences were defined as clonotypes. MiTCR v1.1 was used to align the clonotypes against IMGT TRBV, TRBD and TRBJ reference segments. Only V-J combinations with frequency above 0.0001, covering approximately 99% of repertoires, were analysed. A TCS score was defined as the ratio of F50 (clonal expansion) to E x V (chaos), with BLOSUM62-based TCRdist applied between CDR3 peptides within each V-J. Welch's t-statistics and random forest reduced 514 V-J features to 13, which were used in a naive Bayes classifier (R e1071). The similarity between thyroid and blood repertoires was quantified using the Morisita-Horn index. Using fastp trimming at Q25 and MiXCR clonotype assembly, TCRdb reanalyzed the public sequencing data and kept in-frame beta chains. Identical CDR3 proteins give one entry, which carries the most common genes and DNA. These V and J calls rely on TCRdb rather than the paper's analysis. The sample records hundreds of thousands of distinct CDR3 sequences, roughly 14% of which are singletons. The ten largest clonotypes hold roughly 4.5% of the sample.

This clonotype was found many times. This clone's antigen is unknown. No quality values exist for individual bases; no much larger clone is one base distant. Sequenced input: blood. The receptor was isolated from a woman aged 40 to 50 with Graves' ophthalmopathy. The V and J genes are TRBV20-1 and TRBJ2-5; 9 bases in the junction line up with TRBD2. The CDR3 sequence is CSARGSVWREGETQYF. In nucleotide form, the sequence is TGCAGTGCTAGAGGGAGTGTCTGGCGGGAGGGCGAGACCCAGTACTTC.